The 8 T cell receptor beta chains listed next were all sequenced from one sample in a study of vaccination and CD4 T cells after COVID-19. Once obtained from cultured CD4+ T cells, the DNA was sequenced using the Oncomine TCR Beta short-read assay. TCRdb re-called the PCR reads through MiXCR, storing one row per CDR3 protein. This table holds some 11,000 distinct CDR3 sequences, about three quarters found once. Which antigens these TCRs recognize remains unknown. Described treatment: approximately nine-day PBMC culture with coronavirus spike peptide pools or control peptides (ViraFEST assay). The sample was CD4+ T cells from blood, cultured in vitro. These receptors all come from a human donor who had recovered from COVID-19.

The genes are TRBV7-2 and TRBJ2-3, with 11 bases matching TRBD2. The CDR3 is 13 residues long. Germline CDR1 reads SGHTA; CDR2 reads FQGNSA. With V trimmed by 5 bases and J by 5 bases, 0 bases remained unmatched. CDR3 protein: CASSGLAGDTQYF. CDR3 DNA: TGTGCCAGCAGCGGACTAGCGGGAGATACGCAGTATTTT.

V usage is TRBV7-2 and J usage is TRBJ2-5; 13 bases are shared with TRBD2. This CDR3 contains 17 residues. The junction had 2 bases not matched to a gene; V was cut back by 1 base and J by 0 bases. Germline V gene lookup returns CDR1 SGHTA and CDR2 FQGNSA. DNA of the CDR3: TGTGCCAGCAGCTTAGGGGGACTAGCGGGGTACCAAGAGACCCAGTACTTC. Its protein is CASSLGGLAGYQETQYF.

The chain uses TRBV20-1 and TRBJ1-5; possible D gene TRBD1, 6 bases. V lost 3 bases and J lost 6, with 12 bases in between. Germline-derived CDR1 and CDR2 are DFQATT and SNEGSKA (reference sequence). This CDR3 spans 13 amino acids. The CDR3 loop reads CSARVRGGQPQHF. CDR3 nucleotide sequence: TGCAGTGCTAGGGTCAGGGGAGGTCAGCCCCAGCATTTT.

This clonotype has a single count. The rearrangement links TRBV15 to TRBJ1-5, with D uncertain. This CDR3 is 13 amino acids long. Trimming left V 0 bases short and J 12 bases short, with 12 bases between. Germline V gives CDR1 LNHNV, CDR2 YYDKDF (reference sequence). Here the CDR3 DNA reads TGTGCCACCAGCAGAGAAGGTGGTCGGGTCCAGCATTTT. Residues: CATSREGGRVQHF.

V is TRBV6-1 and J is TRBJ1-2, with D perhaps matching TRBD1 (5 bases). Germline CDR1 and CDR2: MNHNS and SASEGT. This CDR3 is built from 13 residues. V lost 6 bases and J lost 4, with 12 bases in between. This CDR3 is CASSTREGYGYTF. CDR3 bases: TGTGCCAGCAGCACCAGGGAAGGCTATGGCTACACCTTC.

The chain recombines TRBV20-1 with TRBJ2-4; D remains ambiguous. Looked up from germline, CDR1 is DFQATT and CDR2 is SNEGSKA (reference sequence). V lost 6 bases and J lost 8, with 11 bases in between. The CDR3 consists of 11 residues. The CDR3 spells CSATPRDIQYF. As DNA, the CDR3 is TGCAGTGCAACCCCACGTGACATTCAGTACTTC.

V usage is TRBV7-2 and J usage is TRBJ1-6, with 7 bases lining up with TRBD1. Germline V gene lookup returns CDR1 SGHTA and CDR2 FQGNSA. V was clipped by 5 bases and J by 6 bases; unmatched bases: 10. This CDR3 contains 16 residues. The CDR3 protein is CASSPQGVSGNSPLHF. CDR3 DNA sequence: TGTGCCAGCAGCCCCCAGGGGGTATCCGGTAATTCACCCCTCCACTTT.

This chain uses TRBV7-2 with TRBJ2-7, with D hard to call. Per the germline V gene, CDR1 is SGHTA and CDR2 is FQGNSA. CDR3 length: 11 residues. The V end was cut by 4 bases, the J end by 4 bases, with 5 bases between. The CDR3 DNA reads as TGTGCCAGCAGCTATATTTACGAGCAGTACTTC. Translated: CASSYIYEQYF.